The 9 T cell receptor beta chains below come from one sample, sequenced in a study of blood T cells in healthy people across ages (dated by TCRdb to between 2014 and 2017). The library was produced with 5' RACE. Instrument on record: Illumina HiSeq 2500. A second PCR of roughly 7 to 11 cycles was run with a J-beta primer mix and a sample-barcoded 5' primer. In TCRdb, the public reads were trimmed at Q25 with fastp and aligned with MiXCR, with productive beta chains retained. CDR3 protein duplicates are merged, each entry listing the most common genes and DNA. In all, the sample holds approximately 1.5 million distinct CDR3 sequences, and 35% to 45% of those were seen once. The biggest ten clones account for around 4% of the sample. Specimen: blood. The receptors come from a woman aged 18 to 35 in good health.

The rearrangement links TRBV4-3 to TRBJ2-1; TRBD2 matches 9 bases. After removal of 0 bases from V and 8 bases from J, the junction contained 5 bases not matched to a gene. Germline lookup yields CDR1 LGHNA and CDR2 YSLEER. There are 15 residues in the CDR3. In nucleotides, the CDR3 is TGCGCCAGCAGCCAAGATGTGCTAGCGGGGTATGAGCAGTTCTTC. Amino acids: CASSQDVLAGYEQFF.

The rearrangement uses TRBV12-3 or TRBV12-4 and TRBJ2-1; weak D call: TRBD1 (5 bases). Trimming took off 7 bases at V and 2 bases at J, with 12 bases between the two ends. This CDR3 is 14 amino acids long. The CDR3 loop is CASKTGSTYNEQFF. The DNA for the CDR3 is TGTGCCAGCAAAACAGGTTCCACCTACAATGAGCAGTTCTTC.

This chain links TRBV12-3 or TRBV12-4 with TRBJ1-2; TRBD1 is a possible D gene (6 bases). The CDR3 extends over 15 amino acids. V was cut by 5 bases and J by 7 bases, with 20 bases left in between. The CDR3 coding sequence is TGTGCCAGCAGTGTCCGATTCACAGGGTTACTTGGCTACACCTTC. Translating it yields CASSVRFTGLLGYTF.

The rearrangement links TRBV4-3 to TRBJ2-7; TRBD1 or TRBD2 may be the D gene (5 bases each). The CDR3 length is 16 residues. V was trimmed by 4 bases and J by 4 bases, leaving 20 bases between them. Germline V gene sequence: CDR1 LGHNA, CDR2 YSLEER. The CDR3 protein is CASSPAHGAGSYEQYF. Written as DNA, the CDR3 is TGCGCCAGCAGCCCAGCTCACGGGGCAGGAAGTTACGAGCAGTACTTC.

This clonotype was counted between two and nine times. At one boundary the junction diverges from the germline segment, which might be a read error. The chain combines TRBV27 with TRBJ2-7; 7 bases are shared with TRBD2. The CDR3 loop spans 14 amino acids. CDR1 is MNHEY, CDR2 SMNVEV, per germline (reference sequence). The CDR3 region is CAGRLRGSSYEQYF. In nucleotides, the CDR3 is TGTGCCGGCAGACTGCGGGGGTCCTCCTACGAGCAGTACTTC.

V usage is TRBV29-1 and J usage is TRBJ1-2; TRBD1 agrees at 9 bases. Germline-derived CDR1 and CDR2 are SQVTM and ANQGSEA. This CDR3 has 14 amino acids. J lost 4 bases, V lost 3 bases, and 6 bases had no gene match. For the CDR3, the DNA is TGCAGCGTTGATGTGACAGGGGGAAGCTATGGCTACACCTTC. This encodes CSVDVTGGSYGYTF.

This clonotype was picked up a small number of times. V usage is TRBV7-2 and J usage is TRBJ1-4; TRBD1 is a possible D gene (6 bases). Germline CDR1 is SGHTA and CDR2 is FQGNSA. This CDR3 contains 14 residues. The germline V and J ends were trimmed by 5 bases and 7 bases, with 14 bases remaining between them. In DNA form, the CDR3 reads TGTGCCAGCAGCGTACAGGGTTGGAGTGAAAAACTGTTTTTT. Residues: CASSVQGWSEKLFF.

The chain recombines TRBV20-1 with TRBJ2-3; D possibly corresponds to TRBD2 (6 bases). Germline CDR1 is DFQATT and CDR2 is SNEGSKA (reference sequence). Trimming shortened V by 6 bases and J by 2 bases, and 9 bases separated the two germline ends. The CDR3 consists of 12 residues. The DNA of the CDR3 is TGCAGTGCCATAGCGGCCACAGATACGCAGTATTTT. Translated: CSAIAATDTQYF.

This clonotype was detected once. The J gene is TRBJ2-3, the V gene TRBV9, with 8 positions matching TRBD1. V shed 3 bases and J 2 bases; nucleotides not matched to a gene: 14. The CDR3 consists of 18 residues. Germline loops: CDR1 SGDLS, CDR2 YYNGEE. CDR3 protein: CASSALRGLDRDTDTQYF. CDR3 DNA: TGTGCCAGCAGCGCGCTTCGGGGTTTGGACAGGGACACAGATACGCAGTATTTT.